This TCR gamma chain is drawn from a study of γδ T cells in repeated Plasmodium falciparum infection. On the study more broadly: Timepoints: baseline, immediately before selected infections, and 21 days after every infection. The study, taken as a whole, reports: Compared with Australian children, Malian Vdelta2-negative repertoires seemed more clonal, less diverse, less shared.

TCRdb applied CATT to the multiplex PCR reads for clone calling. The sample lists 20,000 to 30,000 gamma-chain clones; under 3% were seen once. This clone was detected many times. The antigen remains undetermined. TCRdb records a much larger clone's protein for this DNA, with a difference at residue 5 that likely arises from a read error; the protein given is the translation of the DNA. Vgamma9/Vdelta2+ and Vdelta2-negative gammadelta T cells were flow-sorted from PBMC for bulk sequencing. V trimming: 5 bases; J trimming: 7 bases; junction bases outside the gene matches: 5. The CDR3 totals 11 residues. CDR1 GITISATS and CDR2 ISYDGTV come from the germline V gene (reference sequence).

The origin of this receptor is a pool of human donors (malaria-infected and uninfected, not separated). The chain is built from TRGV9 and TRGJ1 or TRGJ2. The J gene is absent in TCRdb and was assigned here via DNA matching to germline. Specimen: gamma-delta T cells from blood. The chain's CDR3 is CALWGQYKKLF. In DNA, the CDR3 is TGTGCCTTGTGGGGACAATATAAGAAACTCTTT.